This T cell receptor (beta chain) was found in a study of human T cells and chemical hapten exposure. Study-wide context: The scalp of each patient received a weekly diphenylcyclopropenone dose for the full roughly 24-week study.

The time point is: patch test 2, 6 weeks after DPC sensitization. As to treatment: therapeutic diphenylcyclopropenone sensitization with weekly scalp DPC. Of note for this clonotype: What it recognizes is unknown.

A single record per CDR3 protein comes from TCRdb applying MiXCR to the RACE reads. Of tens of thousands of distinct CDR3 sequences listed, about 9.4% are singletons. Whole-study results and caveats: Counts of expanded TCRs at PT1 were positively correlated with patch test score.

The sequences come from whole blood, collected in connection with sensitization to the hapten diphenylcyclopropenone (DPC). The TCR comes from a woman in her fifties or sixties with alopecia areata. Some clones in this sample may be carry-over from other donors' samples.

CDR3 region: CASSLPGTATDTQYF. In DNA, the CDR3 is TGTGCCAGCAGCTTGCCCGGGACAGCCACAGATACGCAGTATTTT. The V and J genes are TRBV5-4 and TRBJ2-3, with 7 bases identical to TRBD1. Trimming took 1 base from V and 2 from J; bases not matched to a gene: 4. Germline V gives CDR1 SGHNT, CDR2 YYREEE (reference sequence). This CDR3 is 15 amino acids long.